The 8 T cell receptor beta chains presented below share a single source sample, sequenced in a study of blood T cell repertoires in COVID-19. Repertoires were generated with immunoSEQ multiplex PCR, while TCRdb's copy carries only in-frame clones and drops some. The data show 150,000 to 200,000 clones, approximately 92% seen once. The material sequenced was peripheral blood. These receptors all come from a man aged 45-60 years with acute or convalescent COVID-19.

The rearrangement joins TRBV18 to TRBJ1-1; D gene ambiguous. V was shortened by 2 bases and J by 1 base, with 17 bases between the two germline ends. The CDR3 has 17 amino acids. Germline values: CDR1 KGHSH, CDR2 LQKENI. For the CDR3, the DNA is TGTGCCAGCTCACCATTCCAGTCCGCAGACAAGAACACTGAAGCTTTCTTT. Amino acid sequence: CASSPFQSADKNTEAFF. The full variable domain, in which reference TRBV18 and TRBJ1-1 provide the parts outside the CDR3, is NAGVMQNPRHLVRRRGQEARLRCSPMKGHSHVYWYRQLPEEGLKFMVYLQKENIIDESGMPKERFSAEFPKEGPSILRIQQVVRGDSAAYFCASSPFQSADKNTEAFFGQGTRLTVV.

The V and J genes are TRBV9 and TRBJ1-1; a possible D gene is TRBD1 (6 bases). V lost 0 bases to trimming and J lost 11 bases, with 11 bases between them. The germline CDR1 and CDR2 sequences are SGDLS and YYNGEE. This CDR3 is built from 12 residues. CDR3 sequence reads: CASSVDGDKAFF. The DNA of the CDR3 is TGTGCCAGCAGCGTAGACGGGGACAAGGCTTTCTTT.

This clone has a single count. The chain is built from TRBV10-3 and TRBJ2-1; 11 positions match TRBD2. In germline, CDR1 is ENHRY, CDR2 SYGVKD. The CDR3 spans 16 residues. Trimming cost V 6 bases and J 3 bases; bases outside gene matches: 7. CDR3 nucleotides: TGTGCCATCAGACCCTTAGCGGGGGGGCTCTACAATGAGCAGTTCTTC. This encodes CAIRPLAGGLYNEQFF.

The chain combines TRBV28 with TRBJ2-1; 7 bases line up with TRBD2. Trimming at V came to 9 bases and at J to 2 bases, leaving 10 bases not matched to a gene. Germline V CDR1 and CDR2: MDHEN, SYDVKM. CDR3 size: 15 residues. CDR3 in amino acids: CASIVAGQAYNEQFF. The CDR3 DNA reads TGTGCCAGTATAGTAGCGGGCCAGGCCTACAATGAGCAGTTCTTC.

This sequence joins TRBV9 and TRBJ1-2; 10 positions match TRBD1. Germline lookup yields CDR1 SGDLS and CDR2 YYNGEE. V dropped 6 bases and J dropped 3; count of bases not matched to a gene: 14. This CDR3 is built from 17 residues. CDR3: CASTLTPGQGFDYGYTF. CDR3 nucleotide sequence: TGTGCCAGCACCCTAACCCCGGGACAGGGGTTCGACTATGGCTACACCTTC.

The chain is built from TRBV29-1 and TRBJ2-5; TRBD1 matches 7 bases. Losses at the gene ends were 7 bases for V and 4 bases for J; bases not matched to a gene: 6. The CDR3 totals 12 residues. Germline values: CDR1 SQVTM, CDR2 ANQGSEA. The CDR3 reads CSGGPGGETQYF. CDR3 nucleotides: TGCAGCGGTGGTCCAGGGGGAGAGACCCAGTACTTC.

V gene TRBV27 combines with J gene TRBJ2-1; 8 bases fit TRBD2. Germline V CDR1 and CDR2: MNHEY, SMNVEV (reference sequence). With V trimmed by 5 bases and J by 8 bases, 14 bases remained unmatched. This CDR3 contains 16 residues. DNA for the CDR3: TGTGCCAGCAGTCCGCCTACCGGGACTAGTGTGTATGAGCAGTTCTTC. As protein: CASSPPTGTSVYEQFF.

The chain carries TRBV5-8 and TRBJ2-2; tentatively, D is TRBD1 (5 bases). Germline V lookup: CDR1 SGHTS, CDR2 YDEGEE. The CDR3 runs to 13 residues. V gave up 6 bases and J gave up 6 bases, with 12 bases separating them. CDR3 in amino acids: CASTLSRAGELFF. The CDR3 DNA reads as TGTGCCAGCACCCTGAGCAGGGCCGGGGAGCTGTTTTTT.